This T cell receptor beta chain was found in a study of blood T cell repertoires in COVID-19. Overall study: In each case, the material was cDNA or gDNA derived from T cells, B-cell-depleted T cells, or PBMCs.

Seattle patients were enrolled during active infection and followed longitudinally. Methods used by the authors: Reference gene primer amplification in the assay estimated nucleated cell counts. Clones were read by immunoSEQ multiplex PCR, and TCRdb kept only the in-frame ones, dropping some. Clone size and V and J calls were adopted from that table, with D and trimming inferred from the DNA. In the table there are under 250,000 clones, about 82% of which are singletons. The clonotype comes from an elderly woman with COVID-19, enrolled during active disease. The sample was peripheral blood.

Written as DNA, the CDR3 is TGTGCCAGCAGTTTGACAGGGACTGGAAACACCATATATTTT. It translates to CASSLTGTGNTIYF. The V call is TRBV28, the J call TRBJ1-3; the match to TRBD1 covers 7 bases. CDR1 is MDHEN and CDR2 is SYDVKM in the germline V gene. The CDR3 extends over 14 amino acids. Trimming at V came to 3 bases and at J to 2 bases, leaving 1 base not matched to a gene.